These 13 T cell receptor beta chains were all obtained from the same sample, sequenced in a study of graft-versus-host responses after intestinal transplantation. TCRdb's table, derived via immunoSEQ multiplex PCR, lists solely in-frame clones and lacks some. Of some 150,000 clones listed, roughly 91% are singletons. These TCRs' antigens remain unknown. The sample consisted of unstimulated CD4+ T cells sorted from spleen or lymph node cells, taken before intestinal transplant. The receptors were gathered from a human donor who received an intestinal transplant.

CDR3 protein: CASSFDFRNEQFF. The CDR3 nucleotides are TGTGCCAGCAGCTTTGATTTTCGCAATGAGCAGTTCTTC. The chain recombines TRBV7-2 with TRBJ2-1; D not resolved. The CDR3 covers 13 residues. Germline assignment: CDR1 SGHTA and CDR2 FQGNSA. The ends were cut back, 3 bases at V and 6 bases at J, with 9 bases in the middle.

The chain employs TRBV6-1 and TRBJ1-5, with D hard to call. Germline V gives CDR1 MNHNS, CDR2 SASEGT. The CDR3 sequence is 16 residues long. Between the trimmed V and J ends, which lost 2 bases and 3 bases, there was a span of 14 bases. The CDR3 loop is CASSEWKGSANQPQHF. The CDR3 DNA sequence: TGTGCCAGCAGTGAATGGAAAGGCTCGGCCAATCAGCCCCAGCATTTT.

The CDR3 sequence is CASRQGDQYF. CDR3 in DNA: TGTGCCAGCAGGCAGGGGGACCAGTACTTC. V usage is TRBV2 and J usage is TRBJ2-5, with 7 nucleotides matching TRBD1. Trimming at V came to 6 bases and at J to 10 bases, leaving 2 bases not matched to a gene. CDR3 length equals 10 residues. Germline loops: CDR1 SNHLY, CDR2 FYNNEI.

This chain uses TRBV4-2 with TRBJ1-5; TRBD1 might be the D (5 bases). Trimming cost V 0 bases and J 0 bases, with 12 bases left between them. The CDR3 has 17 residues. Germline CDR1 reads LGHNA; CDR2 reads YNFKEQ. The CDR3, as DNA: TGTGCCAGCAGCCAAGAGAGCAGCAGGGCTAGCAATCAGCCCCAGCATTTT. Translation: CASSQESSRASNQPQHF.

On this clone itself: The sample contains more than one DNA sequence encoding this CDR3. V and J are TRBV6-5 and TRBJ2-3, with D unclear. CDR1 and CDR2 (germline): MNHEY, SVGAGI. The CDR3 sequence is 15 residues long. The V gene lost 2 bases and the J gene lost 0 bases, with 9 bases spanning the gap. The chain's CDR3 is CASSYGGGSTDTQYF. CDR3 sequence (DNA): TGTGCCAGCAGTTACGGCGGTGGGAGCACAGATACGCAGTATTTT.

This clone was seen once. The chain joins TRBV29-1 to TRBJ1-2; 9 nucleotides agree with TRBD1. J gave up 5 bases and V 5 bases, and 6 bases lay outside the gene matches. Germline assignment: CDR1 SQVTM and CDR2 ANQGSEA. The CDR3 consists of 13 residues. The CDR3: CSVWGQGGYGYTF. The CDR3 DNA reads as TGCAGCGTTTGGGGACAGGGAGGGTATGGCTACACCTTC.

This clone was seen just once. In DNA, the CDR3 is TGTGCCTGGACTAGCGGGGGCCCAAAGCCCCAGTACTTC. Translating gives CAWTSGGPKPQYF. The rearrangement joins TRBV30 to TRBJ2-5, with TRBD2 matching 10 bases. CDR1 and CDR2 (germline): GTSNPN, SVGIG (reference sequence). V was pared by 4 bases and J by 9 bases, with 8 bases of the junction left unmatched. CDR3 size: 13 residues.

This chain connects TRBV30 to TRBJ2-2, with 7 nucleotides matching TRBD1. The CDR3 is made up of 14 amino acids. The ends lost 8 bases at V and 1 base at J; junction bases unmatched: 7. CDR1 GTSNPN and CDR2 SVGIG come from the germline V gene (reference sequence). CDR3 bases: TGTGCCCGCTCCGGACAGGTGAACACCGGGGAGCTGTTTTTT. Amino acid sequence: CARSGQVNTGELFF.

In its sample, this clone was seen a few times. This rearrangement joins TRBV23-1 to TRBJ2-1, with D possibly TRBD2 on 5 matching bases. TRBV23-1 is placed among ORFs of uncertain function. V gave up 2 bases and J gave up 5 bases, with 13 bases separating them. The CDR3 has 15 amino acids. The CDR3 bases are TGCGCCAGCAGTCAACGGAGGACGGGCCACAATGAGCAGTTCTTC. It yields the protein CASSQRRTGHNEQFF.

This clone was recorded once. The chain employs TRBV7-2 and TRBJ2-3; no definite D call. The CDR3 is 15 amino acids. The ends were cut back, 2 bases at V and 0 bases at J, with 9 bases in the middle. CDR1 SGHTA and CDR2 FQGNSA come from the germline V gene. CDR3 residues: CASSLMASSTDTQYF. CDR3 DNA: TGTGCCAGCAGCTTAATGGCATCTAGCACAGATACGCAGTATTTT.

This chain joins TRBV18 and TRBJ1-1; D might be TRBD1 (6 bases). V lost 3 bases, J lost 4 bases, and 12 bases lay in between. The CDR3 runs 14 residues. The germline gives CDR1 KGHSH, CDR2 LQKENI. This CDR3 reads CASSPNGQSTEAFF. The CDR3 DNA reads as TGTGCCAGCTCACCGAACGGACAGTCCACTGAAGCTTTCTTT.

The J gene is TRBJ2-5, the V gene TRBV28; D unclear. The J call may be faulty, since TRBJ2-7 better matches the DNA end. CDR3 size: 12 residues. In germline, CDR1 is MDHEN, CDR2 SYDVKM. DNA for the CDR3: TGTGCCAGCAGTGAGATTAGGAACGAGCAGTACTTC. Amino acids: CASSEIRNEQYF.

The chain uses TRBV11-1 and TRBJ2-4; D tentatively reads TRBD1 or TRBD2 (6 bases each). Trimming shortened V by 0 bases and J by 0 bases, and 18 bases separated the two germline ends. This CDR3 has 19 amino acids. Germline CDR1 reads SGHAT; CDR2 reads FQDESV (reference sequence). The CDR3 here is CASSLAGGGTLLAKNIQYF. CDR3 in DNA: TGTGCCAGCAGCTTAGCGGGCGGCGGGACACTCCTAGCCAAAAACATTCAGTACTTC.